This note documents a single T cell receptor beta chain sequence. Antigen specificity is unknown. Each patient's primary melanoma had been removed surgically, with risk of metastatic recurrence. The data are from a study of primary melanoma T cells and metastatic recurrence. Study-wide points: Melanomas with T-cell fraction above 20% appeared to have better outcomes. Adding T-cell fraction to thickness reportedly best improved survival prediction.

Method: immunoSEQ multiplex PCR; TCRdb's copy keeps in-frame clones and lacks some. The sample carries about 1,100 clones, roughly 86% recorded once. In germline, CDR1 is MNHGY, CDR2 SAAAGT. V shed 6 bases, J shed 0 bases, and the junction held 0 bases outside the gene matches. The CDR3 has 15 amino acids. The J gene is TRBJ2-3, the V gene TRBV6-8; 13 bases line up with TRBD2. This TCR was recovered from a human donor with melanoma. Sample: melanoma tumor tissue. CDR3 bases: TGTGCCAGCAGGGGACTAGCGGGGAGCACAGATACGCAGTATTTT. Amino acids: CASRGLAGSTDTQYF.